The 21 T cell receptor beta chains given below trace back to one sample, sequenced in a study of neurological immune-mediated disorders. In TCRdb, the 5' RACE reads were re-called with MiXCR into one record per CDR3 protein. The sample carries approximately 80,000 distinct CDR3 sequences, almost 6% recorded once. Documented time point: longitudinal time-point 2. Sequences were obtained from PBMCs. The source is a woman aged 55-75 years with multiple sclerosis.

In its sample, this clonotype was seen many times. The chain combines TRBV24-1 with TRBJ2-3; D may correspond to TRBD1 or TRBD2 (6 bases each). V shed 6 bases and J shed 0 bases, with 12 bases lying between them. The CDR3 covers 15 residues. Germline lookup yields CDR1 KGHDR and CDR2 SFDVKD. This chain's CDR3 is CATSSTGTSTDTQYF. CDR3 bases: TGTGCCACCAGTTCAACAGGGACTAGCACAGATACGCAGTATTTT.

This clonotype was found many times. The chain combines TRBV4-1 with TRBJ1-1; D is unclear. The germline V gene encodes CDR1 MGHRA and CDR2 YSYEKL. V was trimmed by 2 bases and J by 0 bases, leaving 16 bases between them. The CDR3 covers 17 residues. This chain's CDR3 is CASSQRTLGAMNTEAFF. The CDR3 DNA is TGCGCCAGCAGCCAACGGACTTTAGGAGCTATGAACACTGAAGCTTTCTTT.

This clonotype has at least ten counts. The chain carries TRBV18 and TRBJ2-5; the D is unclear. V was pared by 3 bases and J by 8 bases, with 16 bases between. The CDR3 covers 14 residues. Germline lookup yields CDR1 KGHSH and CDR2 LQKENI. Here the CDR3 DNA reads TGTGCCAGCTCACCGAACAGACTGAAGGCAACCCAGTACTTC. It specifies CASSPNRLKATQYF.

This clonotype was found many times. The J gene is TRBJ1-1, the V gene TRBV5-5; D is uncertain. The length of the CDR3 is 12 residues. Germline-derived CDR1 and CDR2 are SGHKS and YYEKEE (reference sequence). V lost 1 base to trimming and J lost 3 bases, with 4 bases between them. The CDR3 sequence is CASSLMDTEAFF. The DNA for the CDR3 is TGTGCCAGCAGCTTGATGGACACTGAAGCTTTCTTT.

The sample holds many counts of this clonotype. The V and J genes are TRBV7-6 and TRBJ2-7; no reliable D call. Per the germline V gene, CDR1 is SGHVS and CDR2 is FNYEAQ. The CDR3 totals 13 residues. Deletions cut 4 bases from V and 3 bases from J, with 10 bases between. CDR3 bases: TGTGCCAGCAGCTCAGAATCCAGCTACGAGCAGTACTTC. Translated: CASSSESSYEQYF.

V gene TRBV12-5 combines with J gene TRBJ1-2; the D is unclear. Deletions cut 3 bases from V and 4 bases from J, with 9 bases between. The CDR3 runs to 13 residues. The germline V gene encodes CDR1 LGHNT and CDR2 FRNRAP. The CDR3 sequence is CASGLHGLYGYTF. The CDR3 DNA reads TGTGCTAGTGGTTTACACGGCCTCTATGGCTACACCTTC.

There are many counts of this clonotype. J is TRBJ1-1 and V is TRBV6-5; 7 positions agree with TRBD1. This CDR3 is built from 15 residues. Trimming removed 5 bases from V and 0 bases from J; junction bases left unmatched: 6. The germline V gene encodes CDR1 MNHEY and CDR2 SVGAGI. CDR3 amino acids: CASSPTGRMNTEAFF. CDR3 DNA: TGTGCCAGCAGTCCGACAGGGCGCATGAACACTGAAGCTTTCTTT.

This clonotype appeared many times. The chain combines TRBV11-2 with TRBJ1-5, with a possible D match to TRBD1 (6 bases). Germline loops: CDR1 SGHAT, CDR2 FQNNGV. V lost 2 bases and J 0 bases, leaving 17 bases between the germline ends. The CDR3 spans 18 residues. CDR3: CASSLLGGPADSNQPQHF. The CDR3 DNA follows: TGTGCCAGCAGCTTATTGGGGGGGCCGGCCGATAGCAATCAGCCCCAGCATTTT.

This clonotype has ten or more counts. The chain employs TRBV7-6 and TRBJ2-7; 9 bases map to TRBD2. V dropped 3 bases and J dropped 5; count of bases not matched to a gene: 2. Germline CDR1 SGHVS, CDR2 FNYEAQ. CDR3 length: 13 amino acids. Written as DNA, the CDR3 is TGTGCCAGCAGCTTTAGCGGGGGCGACGAGCAGTACTTC. Protein product: CASSFSGGDEQYF.

This clonotype showed up many times. The chain is built from TRBV5-1 and TRBJ1-1, with D hard to call. Trimming took off 8 bases at V and 1 base at J, with 15 bases between the two ends. The CDR3 has 14 residues. Germline V lookup: CDR1 SGHRS, CDR2 YFSETQ. CDR3 DNA sequence: TGCGCCAGTGGGCCCAGAGCGCAGAACACTGAAGCTTTCTTT. Amino acid sequence: CASGPRAQNTEAFF.

The sample holds many counts of this clonotype. The rearrangement uses TRBV5-1 and TRBJ1-3; no reliable D call. CDR3 length equals 15 residues. V lost 2 bases, J lost 0 bases, and 9 bases lay in between. Germline CDR1 reads SGHRS; CDR2 reads YFSETQ. CDR3 sequence (DNA): TGCGCCAGCAGCTTCGGTGGGGTCTCTGGAAACACCATATATTTT. Translating gives CASSFGGVSGNTIYF.

The chain combines TRBV5-1 with TRBJ1-1; D is possibly TRBD1 (6 bases). This CDR3 contains 14 residues. Trimming stripped 1 base from V and 7 bases from J, with 14 bases between. Per the germline V gene, CDR1 is SGHRS and CDR2 is YFSETQ. CDR3 in DNA: TGCGCCAGCAGCTTGTTTCAGGGGAGGAGTGAAGCTTTCTTT. It codes for CASSLFQGRSEAFF.

This clonotype was picked up many times. V gene TRBV6-5 combines with J gene TRBJ2-2; TRBD1 aligns across 7 bases. This CDR3 is 15 amino acids long. The germline V gene has CDR1 MNHEY and CDR2 SVGAGI. The V gene end was trimmed by 7 bases and the J gene end by 5 bases; junction bases not matched to a gene: 10. Written as DNA, the CDR3 is TGTGCCAGCACCTTAGGGGGCGCATGGACCGGGGAGCTGTTTTTT. Protein sequence: CASTLGGAWTGELFF.

This clonotype has a count of ten or more. The chain carries TRBV12-3 or TRBV12-4 and TRBJ1-1, with D uncertain. Trimming stripped 4 bases from V and 5 bases from J, with 11 bases between. The CDR3 sequence is 13 residues long. CDR3 loop: CASSSRLDTEAFF. CDR3 nucleotide sequence: TGTGCCAGCAGTTCCCGACTTGATACTGAAGCTTTCTTT.

This clonotype was detected ten times or more. The chain joins TRBV10-3 to TRBJ2-5; 7 bases fit TRBD2. This CDR3 spans 15 amino acids. The germline V gene has CDR1 ENHRY and CDR2 SYGVKD. Trimming removed 0 bases from V and 5 bases from J; junction bases left unmatched: 6. CDR3 in DNA: TGTGCCATCAGTGAGTCATACTTGGGAGGGGAGACCCAGTACTTC. Translated: CAISESYLGGETQYF.

The chain employs TRBV20-1 and TRBJ2-1; D call uncertain. The CDR3 totals 10 residues. Trimming pared 5 bases from V and 4 bases from J, leaving 3 bases between. Per the germline V gene, CDR1 is DFQATT and CDR2 is SNEGSKA (reference sequence). CDR3 residues: CSAGYNEQFF. The CDR3, as DNA: TGCAGTGCTGGATACAATGAGCAGTTCTTC.

This clonotype was counted at least ten times. The rearrangement uses TRBV6-2 or TRBV6-3 and TRBJ1-5, with 8 bases that match TRBD1. Germline V gives CDR1 MNHEY, CDR2 SVGEGT. Trimming cost V 1 base and J 1 base; bases outside gene matches: 12. The CDR3 length is 19 residues. The CDR3: CASSYYSGAGGTSNQPQHF. The CDR3 coding sequence is TGTGCCAGCAGTTACTACTCCGGTGCAGGGGGCACAAGCAATCAGCCCCAGCATTTT.

This clonotype was counted many times. The chain uses TRBV20-1 and TRBJ1-1; D is unclear. Per germline, CDR1 DFQATT and CDR2 SNEGSKA (reference sequence). The CDR3 is made up of 13 amino acids. Trimming took 6 bases from V and 5 from J, leaving 16 bases between them. The chain's CDR3 is CSAIQATGTEAFF. CDR3 nucleotide sequence: TGCAGTGCCATACAAGCCACCGGGACTGAAGCTTTCTTT.

This clonotype was recorded many times. The V and J genes are TRBV12-3 or TRBV12-4 and TRBJ2-5; no reliable D call. V lost 6 bases and J 7 bases, leaving 18 bases between the germline ends. The CDR3 runs 14 residues. DNA for the CDR3: TGTGCCAGCAGCCCCCGGGTCCCAAAGGGGACCCAGTACTTC. The encoded protein is CASSPRVPKGTQYF.

This clonotype was counted at least ten times. The chain employs TRBV5-1 and TRBJ1-4, with a possible D match to TRBD1 (5 bases). The CDR3 length is 16 residues. V gave up 4 bases and J gave up 4 bases, with 17 bases separating them. Per germline, CDR1 SGHRS and CDR2 YFSETQ. In DNA form, the CDR3 reads TGCGCCAGCAGCCCGGAGCGGGGCCTAGTTAATGAAAAACTGTTTTTT. Translating it yields CASSPERGLVNEKLFF. The whole variable domain, remainder taken from reference TRBV5-1 and TRBJ1-4, is KAGVTQTPRYLIKTRGQQVTLSCSPISGHRSVSWYQQTPGQGLQFLFEYFSETQRNKGNFPGRFSGRQFSNSRSEMNVSTLELGDSALYLCASSPERGLVNEKLFFGSGTQLSVL.

The chain joins TRBV5-1 to TRBJ1-2; TRBD1 might be the D (6 bases). Trimming cost V 2 bases and J 6 bases, with 11 bases left between them. Looked up from germline, CDR1 is SGHRS and CDR2 is YFSETQ. CDR3 length equals 13 residues. CDR3 region: CASSLQGEDGYTF. The DNA for the CDR3 is TGCGCCAGCAGCTTACAGGGAGAGGATGGCTACACCTTC.